This is a list of T cell receptor beta chains from one sample in a study of OX40 agonist ivuxolimab in advanced cancers. The repertoire was sequenced with immunoSEQ multiplex PCR; TCRdb's copy has only in-frame clones and lacks some. Here the sample spans tens of thousands of clones, just over 85% being singletons. This specimen was CD4+ or CD8+ T cells sorted from blood, taken in a trial of the OX40 agonist ivuxolimab. These receptors were obtained from an adult with an advanced solid tumor such as melanoma, head and neck, liver or kidney cancer. Each CDR3 is given with its conserved first and last residue. D genes are given only for firm matches. The size field is filled for only some rows; it gives once, few, many or a size class.

d_call | j_call | v_call | clone_size | cdr3_nt | cdr3_aa
TRBD2 | TRBJ2-5 | TRBV19 | - | TGTGCCAGTAGAGGTCTGACTAGCGGGGATCAAGAGACCCAGTACTTC | CASRGLTSGDQETQYF
- | TRBJ2-5 | TRBV6-6 | - | TGTGCCAGCACCGTTCGGGGGCAAGAGACCCAGTACTTC | CASTVRGQETQYF
- | TRBJ2-1 | TRBV6-1 | - | TGTGCCAGCAGCGAAGTACAGGGCTCCTACAATGAGCAGTTCTTC | CASSEVQGSYNEQFF
TRBD1 | TRBJ1-2 | TRBV5-4 | - | TGTGCCAGCAGTGTTGAGGACAGGGTGGGTGGCTACACCTTC | CASSVEDRVGGYTF
TRBD1 | TRBJ2-5 | TRBV5-6 | - | TGTGCCAGCAGCTCTACAGGGGGCCAAGAGACCCAGTACTTC | CASSSTGGQETQYF
- | TRBJ2-3 | TRBV5-1 | - | TGCGCCAGCAAGGAAGGGGGAGATACGCAGTATTTT | CASKEGGDTQYF
TRBD2 | TRBJ2-2 | TRBV5-1 | - | TGCGCCAGCAGCTTGGATGGTAGCGGGGGCCTTAACACCGGGGAGCTGTTTTTT | CASSLDGSGGLNTGELFF
TRBD1 | TRBJ2-7 | TRBV5-1 | medium-sized | TGCGCCAGCAGCCTGGACAGGGGTTACGAGCAGTACTTC | CASSLDRGYEQYF
- | TRBJ2-2 | TRBV19 | - | TGTGCCAGTAGTATTCTTGCTACCCGAGCGACCGGGGAGCTGTTTTTT | CASSILATRATGELFF
- | TRBJ2-3 | TRBV7-2 | - | TGTGCCAGCAGCTTAAGCAGGGCGGGCACAGATACGCAGTATTTT | CASSLSRAGTDTQYF
- | TRBJ1-2 | TRBV10-3 | - | TGTGCCATCAGAGCGGACAGCAACTATGGCTACACCTTC | CAIRADSNYGYTF
- | TRBJ2-7 | TRBV5-7 | few | TGTGCCAGCAGCATCTCCTGGCAGGCCGACGAGCAGTACTTC | CASSISWQADEQYF
TRBD1 | TRBJ1-1 | TRBV9 | - | TGTGCCAGCAGCGTAGGGACAGGGCGGACTGAAGCTTTCTTT | CASSVGTGRTEAFF
TRBD2 | TRBJ2-2 | TRBV5-1 | - | TGCGCCAGCAGCCCCCTAACTAGCGGGAGGGCCTCCGGGGAGCTGTTTTTT | CASSPLTSGRASGELFF
- | TRBJ1-1 | TRBV30 | few | TGTGCCTGGAGTGTACCTGGGGGCGGCACTGAAGCTTTCTTT | CAWSVPGGGTEAFF